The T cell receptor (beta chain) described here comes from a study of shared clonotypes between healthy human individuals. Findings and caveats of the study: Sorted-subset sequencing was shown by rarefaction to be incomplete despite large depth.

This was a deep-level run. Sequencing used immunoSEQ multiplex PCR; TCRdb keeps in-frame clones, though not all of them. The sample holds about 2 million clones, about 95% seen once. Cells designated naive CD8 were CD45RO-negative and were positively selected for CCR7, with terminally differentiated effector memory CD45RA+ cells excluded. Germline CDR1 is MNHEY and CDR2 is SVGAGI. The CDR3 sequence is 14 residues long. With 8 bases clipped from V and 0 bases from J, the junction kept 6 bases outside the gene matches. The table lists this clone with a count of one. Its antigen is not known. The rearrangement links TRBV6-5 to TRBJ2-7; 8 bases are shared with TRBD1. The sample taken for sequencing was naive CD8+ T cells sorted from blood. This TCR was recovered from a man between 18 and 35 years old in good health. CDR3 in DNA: TGTGCCAGCTCCCAGGGACAGGACTCCTACGAGCAGTACTTC. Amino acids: CASSQGQDSYEQYF.